Presented here are 16 T cell receptor beta chains from one specimen sequenced in a study of naive and memory T cell subsets. Which antigens these TCRs recognize remains unknown. Study-level points and caveats: A few larger clonotypes appeared in naive repertoires, especially CD8, possibly memory cells re-expressing CD45RA.

Both TRBC1 and TRBC2 were covered by a beta constant-region primer of two equimolar oligonucleotides. Nested alpha and beta constant-region primers with the SP2 primer drove four PCR rounds on ligated cDNA. TCRdb redid the calling of the UMI-ligation and nested PCR reads with MiXCR, one entry per CDR3 protein. The repertoire holds roughly 92,000 distinct CDR3 sequences, about 11% seen once, with approximately 0.14% in the top ten. The sequenced material came from naive CD4+ T cells from blood. The receptors here all came from a human donor in good health.

The V gene is TRBV19, the J gene TRBJ1-2, with a tentative D call TRBD1 (6 bases). Germline V gene sequence: CDR1 LNHDA, CDR2 SQIVND (reference sequence). V shed 5 bases and J shed 13 bases, with 17 bases lying between them. The CDR3 is 12 amino acids. CDR3 in amino acids: CASSPGRGIFTF. CDR3 nucleotide sequence: TGTGCCAGTAGTCCAGGCAGGGGAATCTTCACCTTC.

This clonotype has ten or more counts. The chain carries TRBV7-2 and TRBJ2-7; D gene unclear. With 5 bases removed from V and 2 bases from J, the gap between germline ends came to 13 bases. This CDR3 region has 14 residues. CDR1 is SGHTA and CDR2 is FQGNSA in the germline V gene. The CDR3 DNA reads TGTGCCAGCAGCCCGGGTAGGGCAACCTACGAGCAGTACTTC. Amino acids: CASSPGRATYEQYF.

The CDR3 protein is CASSSQRLPTDTQYF. In nucleotides, the CDR3 is TGTGCCAGCAGCTCACAAAGACTACCCACAGATACGCAGTATTTT. The gene calls are TRBV28 and TRBJ2-3, with TRBD2 as a possible D gene (5 bases). The germline V gene has CDR1 MDHEN and CDR2 SYDVKM. The CDR3 totals 15 residues. Between the trimmed V and J ends, which lost 6 bases and 2 bases, there was a span of 15 bases.

The chain carries TRBV9 and TRBJ2-6; D not resolved. The CDR3 is 17 amino acids. V lost 4 bases and J 0 bases, leaving 14 bases between the germline ends. The germline gives CDR1 SGDLS, CDR2 YYNGEE. CDR3 sequence reads: CASSTPRTVSGANVLTF. The CDR3 DNA sequence: TGTGCCAGCAGCACTCCTAGGACGGTCTCTGGGGCCAACGTCCTGACTTTC.

At least ten counts were recorded for this clonotype. CDR3 residues: CSVVPGGTDTQYF. As DNA, the CDR3 is TGCAGCGTTGTCCCGGGAGGCACAGATACGCAGTATTTT. This sequence joins TRBV29-1 and TRBJ2-3; tentative D call: TRBD2 (6 bases). The CDR3 spans 13 residues. The germline V gene encodes CDR1 SQVTM and CDR2 ANQGSEA. V lost 4 bases, J lost 1 base, and 9 bases lay in between.

At least ten counts were recorded for this clonotype. V is TRBV20-1 and J is TRBJ1-4; no clear D. This CDR3 comprises 11 residues. Trimming pared 1 base from V and 8 bases from J, leaving 5 bases between. Germline V gene lookup returns CDR1 DFQATT and CDR2 SNEGSKA (reference sequence). CDR3 DNA: TGCAGTGCTAGAGGGGGAGAAAAACTGTTTTTT. Its translation: CSARGGEKLFF.

This clonotype was recorded a few times. This chain joins TRBV12-3 or TRBV12-4 and TRBJ2-6, with D maybe TRBD1 (5 bases). V dropped 2 bases and J dropped 0 bases, with 5 bases sitting between them. This CDR3 is built from 15 residues. The CDR3 region is CASSLRGSGANVLTF. CDR3 DNA sequence: TGTGCCAGCAGTTTAAGGGGCTCTGGGGCCAACGTCCTGACTTTC.

CDR3 in DNA: TGTGCCAGCAGTCTATTTGGGGGCTCCTACAATGAGCAGTTCTTC. This sequence encodes CASSLFGGSYNEQFF. The gene calls are TRBV14 and TRBJ2-1; D tentatively reads TRBD1 or TRBD2 (5 bases each). Germline values: CDR1 SGHDN, CDR2 FVKESK. The CDR3 totals 15 residues. The V gene lost 6 bases and the J gene lost 0 bases, with 12 bases spanning the gap.

The sample holds a few counts of this clonotype. V is TRBV18 and J is TRBJ2-7, with D tentatively TRBD2 (5 bases). V was cut by 2 bases and J by 1 base, with 12 bases left in between. Germline CDR1 and CDR2: KGHSH and LQKENI. The CDR3 runs to 15 residues. The CDR3 DNA follows: TGTGCCAGCTCACCATTCGCGGGTATGTCCTACGAGCAGTACTTC. Protein: CASSPFAGMSYEQYF.

There are a few counts of this clonotype. This chain links TRBV14 with TRBJ2-1; the D gene could be TRBD1 or TRBD2 (7 bases each). Between the trimmed V and J ends, which lost 2 bases and 12 bases, there was a span of 23 bases. This CDR3 comprises 16 residues. Germline V gene data show CDR1 as SGHDN and CDR2 as FVKESK. The CDR3 region has the DNA TGTGCCAGCAGCCAAATGCGGGGAGGGGGCCTAGAAAGGCAGTTCTTC. It specifies CASSQMRGGGLERQFF. Full variable domain (missing parts from reference TRBV14 and TRBJ2-1): EAGVTQFPSHSVIEKGQTVTLRCDPISGHDNLYWYRRVMGKEIKFLLHFVKESKQDESGMPNNRFLAERTGGTYSTLKVQPAELEDSGVYFCASSQMRGGGLERQFFGPGTRLTVL.

The J gene is TRBJ2-2, the V gene TRBV19; no clear D gene. Between the trimmed V and J ends, which lost 9 bases and 2 bases, there was a span of 19 bases. Per the germline V gene, CDR1 is LNHDA and CDR2 is SQIVND (reference sequence). The CDR3 extends over 16 amino acids. CDR3 sequence reads: CASTIVGPFNTGELFF. In nucleotides, the CDR3 is TGTGCCAGCACCATAGTCGGACCTTTTAACACCGGGGAGCTGTTTTTT. Full variable domain (missing parts from reference TRBV19 and TRBJ2-2): DGGITQSPKYLFRKEGQNVTLSCEQNLNHDAMYWYRQDPGQGLRLIYYSQIVNDFQKGDIAEGYSVSREKKESFPLTVTSAQKNPTAFYLCASTIVGPFNTGELFFGEGSRLTVL.

This clonotype occurred a few times. The chain combines TRBV29-1 with TRBJ1-1, with a possible D match to TRBD1 (6 bases). There are 11 residues in the CDR3. V lost 7 bases and J lost 1, with 7 bases in between. The V gene's germline CDR1 is SQVTM and CDR2 ANQGSEA. CDR3 sequence: CSGQENTEAFF. The DNA of the CDR3 is TGCAGCGGACAGGAGAACACTGAAGCTTTCTTT.

This clonotype has ten or more counts. The rearrangement uses TRBV19 and TRBJ2-1; 9 bases fit TRBD1. CDR1 is LNHDA and CDR2 is SQIVND in the germline V gene (reference sequence). The CDR3 is 16 residues long. V dropped 6 bases and J dropped 8; count of bases not matched to a gene: 14. In nucleotides, the CDR3 is TGTGCCAGTAGCCAGGGGGCCGGGACAGGGTCGTATGAGCAGTTCTTC. This codes for CASSQGAGTGSYEQFF.

This clonotype was seen at least ten times. The rearrangement links TRBV5-1 to TRBJ2-2; 8 positions agree with TRBD1. Germline V lookup: CDR1 SGHRS, CDR2 YFSETQ. The CDR3 length is 15 residues. V shed 4 bases and J 5 bases; nucleotides not matched to a gene: 7. The CDR3 sequence is CASSSRDRGTGELFF. In DNA, the CDR3 is TGCGCCAGCAGCAGCCGCGACAGGGGAACCGGGGAGCTGTTTTTT.

This clonotype was recorded a few times. The gene calls are TRBV4-2 and TRBJ2-3, with D perhaps matching TRBD1 (5 bases). Germline assignment: CDR1 LGHNA and CDR2 YNFKEQ. The CDR3 sequence is 15 residues long. Trimming took 0 bases from V and 0 from J, leaving 7 bases between them. The CDR3 bases are TGTGCCAGCAGCCAAGAAGGGGTCAGCACAGATACGCAGTATTTT. Encoded protein: CASSQEGVSTDTQYF.

This clonotype came up many times. CDR3 loop: CASSQDGTSGGDRQFF. CDR3 nucleotides: TGTGCCAGCAGCCAAGATGGGACTAGCGGGGGGGACAGGCAGTTCTTC. The chain uses TRBV4-2 and TRBJ2-1, with 16 nucleotides matching TRBD2. The CDR3 length is 16 residues. Trimming cost V 0 bases and J 12 bases; bases outside gene matches: 5. Per germline, CDR1 LGHNA and CDR2 YNFKEQ.